The 22 T cell receptor beta chains below all came from one sample that was sequenced in a study of post-analysis software for immune sequencing data. Study-wide results and caveats: Controls had lower frequencies than patients of about 5 TRBV segments, which included TRBV5-6, TRBV5-1 and TRBV20-1.

Their specific antigens are unknown. Libraries were made from TCR beta cDNA, and they carried unique molecular identifiers. Each CDR3 protein gets one entry after TCRdb re-called the PCR reads with MiXCR. The sample includes 350,000 to 500,000 distinct CDR3 sequences, 30% to 40% seen only once; the top ten take 7.6%. The sequenced sample consisted of blood. These receptors originate from a girl aged 2 to 10 with multiple sclerosis.

This rearrangement joins TRBV27 to TRBJ2-5; 9 positions agree with TRBD1. Germline V gene sequence: CDR1 MNHEY, CDR2 SMNVEV (reference sequence). The V segment lost 2 bases and the J segment 0 bases; nucleotides outside the gene matches: 1. The CDR3 runs 15 residues. This chain's CDR3 is CASSLDRGYQETQYF. For the CDR3, the DNA is TGTGCCAGCAGTTTAGACAGGGGGTACCAAGAGACCCAGTACTTC.

The V call is TRBV29-1, the J call TRBJ1-2; a possible D gene is TRBD1 (5 bases). V gave up 0 bases and J gave up 8 bases, with 10 bases separating them. The CDR3 is made up of 12 amino acids. Germline CDR1 SQVTM, CDR2 ANQGSEA. In nucleotides, the CDR3 is TGCAGCGTTGAAGAGGGGGGAGGCGGCTACACCTTC. Residues: CSVEEGGGGYTF. Complete variable domain (other parts from reference TRBV29-1 and TRBJ1-2): SAVISQKPSRDICQRGTSLTIQCQVDSQVTMMFWYRQQPGQSLTLIATANQGSEATYESGFVIDKFPISRPNLTFSTLTVSNMSPEDSSIYLCSVEEGGGGYTFGSGTRLTVV.

This clonotype was seen only a few times. The chain links TRBV10-3 to TRBJ2-1; 8 nucleotides line up with TRBD1. J gave up 6 bases and V 3 bases, and 10 bases lay outside the gene matches. CDR1 and CDR2 from the germline V gene are ENHRY and SYGVKD. This CDR3 spans 16 amino acids. The CDR3 loop reads CAISENSGTGTNEQFF. The CDR3 bases are TGTGCCATCAGTGAAAACTCCGGGACAGGAACCAATGAGCAGTTCTTC.

This clonotype was recorded only once. The chain carries TRBV6-6 and TRBJ2-4; tentatively, D is TRBD1 (5 bases). The germline V and J ends were trimmed by 1 base and 2 bases, with 12 bases remaining between them. Germline V gene lookup returns CDR1 MNHNY and CDR2 SVGAGI (reference sequence). CDR3 length: 16 residues. The CDR3 DNA is TGTGCCAGCAGTTACTTGCAGGGCAGCCCCAAAAACATTCAGTACTTC. Translation: CASSYLQGSPKNIQYF.

V is TRBV2 and J is TRBJ2-5; TRBD2 might be the D (6 bases). The V end was cut by 11 bases, the J end by 3 bases, with 19 bases between. The germline V gene has CDR1 SNHLY and CDR2 FYNNEI. The CDR3 has 14 amino acids. The CDR3 spells CASPLGRREETQYF. The CDR3 coding sequence is TGTGCCTCCCCTCTCGGGAGACGAGAAGAGACCCAGTACTTC.

As regards this clonotype: The germline gene is not matched at one end of the junction; a read error may be the cause. V usage is TRBV7-9 and J usage is TRBJ2-1, with 8 nucleotides matching TRBD1. Germline V CDR1 and CDR2: SEHNR, FQNEAQ (reference sequence). The CDR3 spans 14 residues. CDR3 nucleotides: TGTGCCTGCAGCCTTCTGGACAGGGAAAATGAGCAGTTCTTC. Amino acid sequence: CACSLLDRENEQFF.

The table lists this clonotype with a few counts. V usage is TRBV5-1 and J usage is TRBJ2-7; D possibly matches TRBD1 or TRBD2 (5 bases each). The CDR3 consists of 14 residues. Germline V CDR1 and CDR2: SGHRS, YFSETQ. Between the trimmed V and J ends, which lost 4 bases and 3 bases, there was a span of 14 bases. CDR3 in DNA: TGCGCCAGCAGCCCGACCGGGACCAGCTACGAGCAGTACTTC. Its protein product is CASSPTGTSYEQYF.

V is TRBV20-1 and J is TRBJ2-7; tentatively, D is TRBD1 (6 bases). Trimming pared 6 bases from V and 1 base from J, leaving 16 bases between. Germline lookup yields CDR1 DFQATT and CDR2 SNEGSKA (reference sequence). The CDR3 extends over 14 amino acids. Written as DNA, the CDR3 is TGCAGTGCCGCTACCGACAGGAGATCCTACGAGCAGTACTTC. Translating it yields CSAATDRRSYEQYF.

The chain uses TRBV6-6 and TRBJ2-1; D remains unclear. The V gene lost 0 bases and the J gene lost 5 bases, with 8 bases spanning the gap. Germline V gene data show CDR1 as MNHNY and CDR2 as SVGAGI (reference sequence). This CDR3 region has 14 residues. The CDR3 sequence: CASSYSGRNNEQFF. Written as DNA, the CDR3 is TGTGCCAGCAGTTACTCTGGACGGAACAATGAGCAGTTCTTC.

The gene calls are TRBV3-1 and TRBJ2-3; D unclear. The CDR3 length is 14 residues. CDR1 is LGHDT, CDR2 YNNKEL, per germline (reference sequence). The germline V and J ends were trimmed by 6 bases and 0 bases, with 10 bases remaining between them. The CDR3 DNA follows: TGTGCCAGCAGACCGACTGGAAGCACAGATACGCAGTATTTT. This sequence encodes CASRPTGSTDTQYF.

The chain has TRBV20-1 and TRBJ2-7; 7 nucleotides agree with TRBD2. CDR1 is DFQATT and CDR2 is SNEGSKA in the germline V gene (reference sequence). The CDR3 totals 17 residues. V trimming: 0 bases; J trimming: 3 bases; junction bases outside the gene matches: 14. CDR3 loop: CSAREGGFKRGYYEQYF. The CDR3 coding sequence is TGCAGTGCTAGAGAGGGAGGATTCAAGCGGGGCTACTACGAGCAGTACTTC.

This clonotype has only a few counts. The chain has TRBV7-9 and TRBJ2-3; no reliable D call. The CDR3 contains 14 residues. Per germline, CDR1 SEHNR and CDR2 FQNEAQ (reference sequence). V lost 1 base to trimming and J lost 4 bases, with 9 bases between them. The CDR3 sequence: CASSLEVASDTQYF. In DNA form, the CDR3 reads TGTGCCAGCAGCTTAGAGGTAGCATCAGATACGCAGTATTTT.

This clonotype showed up just a few times. The CDR3 coding sequence is TGCAGTGCTGGCCCCTTTTGGATGGAAGATACGCAGTATTTT. Its translation: CSAGPFWMEDTQYF. This chain links TRBV20-1 with TRBJ2-3; D is undetermined. V lost 5 bases, J lost 5 bases, and 17 bases lay in between. Germline CDR1 reads DFQATT; CDR2 reads SNEGSKA (reference sequence). The CDR3 covers 14 residues.

The chain recombines TRBV20-1 with TRBJ2-7; 15 bases are a match to TRBD2. CDR1 is DFQATT and CDR2 is SNEGSKA in the germline V gene (reference sequence). This CDR3 has 16 amino acids. V was pared by 5 bases and J by 0 bases, with 5 bases of the junction left unmatched. The CDR3 spells CSALGLAGGRSYEQYF. As DNA, the CDR3 is TGCAGTGCTTTGGGACTAGCGGGGGGTCGCTCCTACGAGCAGTACTTC.

The table lists this clonotype with a few counts. CDR3 sequence: CASSPGTDLGSYNEQFF. The CDR3 DNA reads as TGTGCCAGCAGTCCCGGGACAGATTTAGGCTCCTACAATGAGCAGTTCTTC. The V call is TRBV12-3 or TRBV12-4, the J call TRBJ2-1; 7 bases match TRBD1. V was clipped by 5 bases and J by 0 bases; unmatched bases: 10. The CDR3 runs to 17 residues.

This clonotype was counted a few times. This chain joins TRBV27 and TRBJ1-1; tentatively, D is TRBD1 (6 bases). The CDR3 sequence is 17 residues long. Trimming removed 0 bases at V and 4 bases at J, with 18 bases between. Germline CDR1 MNHEY, CDR2 SMNVEV (reference sequence). CDR3 coding DNA: TGTGCCAGCAGTTTATCAGGCAGGGGAAGTTGGTTCACTGAAGCTTTCTTT. Translating gives CASSLSGRGSWFTEAFF.

The chain has TRBV14 and TRBJ1-2; 8 bases match TRBD1. The CDR3 loop spans 17 amino acids. The ends lost 0 bases at V and 4 bases at J; junction bases unmatched: 10. The germline V gene has CDR1 SGHDN and CDR2 FVKESK. The CDR3 DNA reads as TGTGCCAGCAGCCAAGATTTGGGGACAGGTTTGTCCTATGGCTACACCTTC. Protein sequence: CASSQDLGTGLSYGYTF.

This chain links TRBV20-1 with TRBJ2-7; TRBD2 agrees at 13 bases. The closer fit of TRBJ2-5 to the DNA end suggests the J call may be wrong. Germline V gives CDR1 DFQATT, CDR2 SNEGSKA (reference sequence). This CDR3 has 13 residues. Here the CDR3 reads CSLTSGRGETQYF. The CDR3 nucleotides are TGCAGTTTAACTAGCGGGAGGGGGGAGACCCAGTACTTC.

This clonotype was recorded a few times. This chain connects TRBV9 to TRBJ2-7; a weak D match, TRBD2 (6 bases). The CDR3 extends over 15 amino acids. Germline V gene lookup returns CDR1 SGDLS and CDR2 YYNGEE. V gave up 0 bases and J gave up 7 bases, with 17 bases separating them. In DNA, the CDR3 is TGTGCCAGCAGCGTAGCTAGTGTACCCGCGGGGGAGCAGTACTTC. Residues: CASSVASVPAGEQYF.

This clonotype was detected only a few times. The chain combines TRBV29-1 with TRBJ2-3; 7 positions agree with TRBD2. The V and J ends lost 6 bases and 2 bases, in that order; junction bases with no gene match: 11. The germline gives CDR1 SQVTM, CDR2 ANQGSEA. This CDR3 has 15 residues. As DNA, the CDR3 is TGCAGCGTAACTAGGGACTATGATTTCACAGATACGCAGTATTTT. Protein product: CSVTRDYDFTDTQYF.

This clonotype was seen once. The V call is TRBV18, the J call TRBJ2-4; D remains ambiguous. The CDR3 is made up of 19 amino acids. V dropped 0 bases and J dropped 2 bases, with 20 bases sitting between them. CDR1 KGHSH and CDR2 LQKENI come from the germline V gene. The CDR3 region is CASSPPRNKQPNTKNIQYF. CDR3 nucleotide sequence: TGTGCCAGCTCACCACCGCGGAACAAGCAACCCAATACCAAAAACATTCAGTACTTC. Supplemented by reference TRBV18 and TRBJ2-4, the full variable domain reads NAGVMQNPRHLVRRRGQEARLRCSPMKGHSHVYWYRQLPEEGLKFMVYLQKENIIDESGMPKERFSAEFPKEGPSILRIQQVVRGDSAAYFCASSPPRNKQPNTKNIQYFGAGTRLSVL.

The CDR3 DNA reads as TGTGCCAGCAGCATCCGACAGGGCGGGAGAGAGACCCAGTACTTC. Translated, it gives CASSIRQGGRETQYF. V gene TRBV7-2 combines with J gene TRBJ2-5; D is perhaps TRBD1 or TRBD2 (7 bases each). Trimming removed 5 bases from V and 4 bases from J, with 17 bases in between. Germline CDR1 SGHTA, CDR2 FQGNSA. The CDR3 has 15 amino acids.